This T cell receptor beta chain was obtained from a study of blood T cells in healthy people across ages. Study observations and caveats: TCR beta diversity, measured per million T cells, fell in a roughly linear way with age.

With a J-beta primer mix and a sample-barcoded 5' primer, a second PCR ran roughly 6 to 11 cycles. TCRdb re-derived calls from the 5' RACE reads in MiXCR, one entry per CDR3 protein. The sample records fewer than 700,000 distinct CDR3 sequences, more than 45% being singletons. Looked up from germline, CDR1 is LGHNA and CDR2 is YSLEER. CDR3 length equals 15 residues. The germline V and J ends were trimmed by 1 base and 7 bases, with 11 bases remaining between them. This clonotype turned up a few times. Its antigen remains unknown. The chain employs TRBV4-3 and TRBJ1-6; no clear D. The sequenced sample was blood. The sequence derives from an older man in good health. This CDR3 is CASSQVVGYNSPLHF. In nucleotides, the CDR3 is TGCGCCAGCAGCCAAGTGGTTGGTTACAATTCACCCCTCCACTTT.